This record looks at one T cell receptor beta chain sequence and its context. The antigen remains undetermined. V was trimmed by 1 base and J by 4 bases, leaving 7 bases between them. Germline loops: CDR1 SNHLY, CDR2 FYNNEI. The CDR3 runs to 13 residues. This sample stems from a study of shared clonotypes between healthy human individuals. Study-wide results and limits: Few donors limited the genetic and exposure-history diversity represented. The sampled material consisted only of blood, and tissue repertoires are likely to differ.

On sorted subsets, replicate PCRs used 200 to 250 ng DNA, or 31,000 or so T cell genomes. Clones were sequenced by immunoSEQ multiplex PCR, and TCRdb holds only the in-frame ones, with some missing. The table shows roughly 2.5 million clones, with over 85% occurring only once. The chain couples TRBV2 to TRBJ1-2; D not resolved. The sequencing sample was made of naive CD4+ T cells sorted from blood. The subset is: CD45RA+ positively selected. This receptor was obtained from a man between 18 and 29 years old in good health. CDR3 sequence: CASSEELAYGYTF. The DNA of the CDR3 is TGTGCCAGCAGTGAAGAGTTGGCCTATGGCTACACCTTC.